This record looks at one T cell receptor (beta chain) sequence and its context. It was with 60 Vbeta and 13 Jbeta primers that the PCR ran. Method: immunoSEQ multiplex PCR; TCRdb's copy keeps in-frame clones and lacks some. The data show 160,000 or so clones, 80% seen once. The data are from a study of cytomegalovirus exposure and HLA in healthy donors. Unmatched junction bases numbered 2, after V lost 4 bases and J lost 3 bases. The CDR3 spans 13 residues. Per germline, CDR1 MDHEN and CDR2 SYDVKM. The source of this sequence is a man between 25 and 39 years old in good health and CMV-seronegative. The chain employs TRBV28 and TRBJ2-7; 8 nucleotides line up with TRBD2. The source material was PBMCs. The CDR3 region has the DNA TGTGCCAGCAGTTCCGGGACTAGCTACGAGCAGTACTTC. It yields the protein CASSSGTSYEQYF.